One sample yielded the 5 T cell receptor beta chains listed below, sequenced in a study of cytomegalovirus exposure and HLA in healthy donors. PCR amplification relied on 60 Vbeta primers (plus 13 Jbeta primers). Sequenced by immunoSEQ multiplex PCR; TCRdb stores in-frame clones only, minus some. The table shows some 180,000 clones, with 75% to 90% occurring only once. Sequenced material: PBMCs. The receptors here all came from a girl between 5 and 17 years old in good health and CMV-seropositive.

J is TRBJ2-3 and V is TRBV2, with a possible D match to TRBD2 (6 bases). The germline V and J ends were trimmed by 7 bases and 7 bases, with 15 bases remaining between them. Germline CDR1 reads SNHLY; CDR2 reads FYNNEI. The CDR3 consists of 13 residues. The CDR3 here is CASMRDPVNTQYF. The CDR3 coding sequence is TGTGCCAGCATGCGGGACCCAGTGAATACGCAGTATTTT.

The chain has TRBV6-5 and TRBJ2-7; D unresolved. The germline V and J ends were trimmed by 6 bases and 3 bases, with 9 bases remaining between them. Germline V lookup: CDR1 MNHEY, CDR2 SVGAGI. The CDR3 covers 12 residues. This CDR3 is CASSDTGYEQYF. Here the CDR3 DNA reads TGTGCCAGCAGCGATACTGGCTACGAGCAGTACTTC.

The chain is built from TRBV2 and TRBJ2-1; D is ambiguous. The CDR3 spans 12 residues. Trimming stripped 2 bases from V and 3 bases from J, with 2 bases between. The germline V gene encodes CDR1 SNHLY and CDR2 FYNNEI. This chain's CDR3 is CASSEYYNEQFF. The DNA for the CDR3 is TGTGCCAGCAGTGAATACTACAATGAGCAGTTCTTC.

The chain uses TRBV6-5 and TRBJ1-1, with TRBD1 as a possible D gene (5 bases). Trimming removed 4 bases from V and 4 bases from J, with 19 bases in between. Germline lookup yields CDR1 MNHEY and CDR2 SVGAGI. This CDR3 is built from 16 residues. For the CDR3, the DNA is TGTGCCAGCAGTTCAAGGGGACTTGTCGAGGCCACTGAAGCTTTCTTT. Its protein is CASSSRGLVEATEAFF.

The rearrangement links TRBV27 to TRBJ2-2, with 8 bases lining up with TRBD1. Unmatched junction bases numbered 4, after V lost 4 bases and J lost 6 bases. The CDR3 runs to 14 residues. Germline CDR1 reads MNHEY; CDR2 reads SMNVEV (reference sequence). In DNA form, the CDR3 reads TGTGCCAGCAGTTACAGGGGGGAAGCCGGGGAGCTGTTTTTT. Its protein product is CASSYRGEAGELFF.